What follows are 8 T cell receptor beta chains derived from one specimen sequenced in a study of persistence of HIV-infected CD4 T cells. These receptors have no known antigen. This was the immunoSEQ version 4 assay in survey mode. The table came from immunoSEQ multiplex PCR; TCRdb's copy has only in-frame clones and leaves some out. The table lists 40,000 to 55,000 clones, approximately 90% of them singletons. Cells were stimulated nonspecifically with anti-CD3/anti-CD28 magnetic beads. Sorting selected CD4+ T cells upregulating both CD40 ligand and CD69. The material sequenced was CD4+ T cells sorted from PBMCs after roughly 18-hour stimulation, taken from a patient who received antiretroviral therapy. The receptors here all came from an adult woman with HIV who was CMV-seropositive.

The rearrangement links TRBV5-5 to TRBJ2-5; 14 bases align to TRBD2. The V and J ends lost 3 bases and 5 bases, in that order; junction bases with no gene match: 9. The CDR3 loop spans 17 amino acids. The germline CDR1 and CDR2 sequences are SGHKS and YYEKEE (reference sequence). The CDR3 loop reads CASSWRTSGGPGETQYF. The DNA for the CDR3 is TGTGCCAGCAGCTGGAGGACTAGCGGGGGGCCGGGGGAGACCCAGTACTTC.

The chain carries TRBV7-6 and TRBJ1-6; 7 positions match TRBD1. After removal of 1 base from V and 8 bases from J, the junction contained 2 bases not matched to a gene. The CDR3 totals 14 residues. Looked up from germline, CDR1 is SGHVS and CDR2 is FNYEAQ. As DNA, the CDR3 is TGTGCCAGCAGCTTAGGACAGGGATATTCACCCCTCCACTTT. Protein: CASSLGQGYSPLHF.

Written as DNA, the CDR3 is TGTGCCAGCAGTGTGGATAAGGTTCCCGAGCAGTACTTC. It is translated as CASSVDKVPEQYF. The chain joins TRBV2 to TRBJ2-7, with D hard to call. CDR1 is SNHLY, CDR2 FYNNEI, per germline. V lost 4 bases and J lost 6, with 13 bases in between. CDR3 length: 13 residues.

This clone has only one observation. CDR3 loop: CASSKGGITGELFF. The CDR3, as DNA: TGCGCCAGCAGCAAAGGGGGCATCACCGGGGAGCTGTTTTTT. The V call is TRBV5-1, the J call TRBJ2-2, with 7 bases fitting TRBD1. CDR3 length equals 14 residues. The V gene's germline CDR1 is SGHRS and CDR2 YFSETQ. The trim removed 4 bases at V and 4 bases at J, leaving 4 bases unmatched.

This chain joins TRBV27 and TRBJ2-7, with D uncertain. V shed 10 bases and J shed 5 bases, with 18 bases lying between them. The CDR3 is 13 amino acids. In germline, CDR1 is MNHEY, CDR2 SMNVEV (reference sequence). CDR3 nucleotide sequence: TGTGCCACCGCGTCGGCCAGACGGAACGAGCAGTACTTC. Its translation is CATASARRNEQYF.

The chain employs TRBV2 and TRBJ1-1, with a possible D match to TRBD1 (5 bases). The CDR3 runs to 14 residues. From germline, CDR1 is SNHLY and CDR2 FYNNEI. Trimming removed 6 bases at V and 1 base at J, with 12 bases between. This CDR3 is CASSPGTANTEAFF. The DNA of the CDR3 is TGTGCCAGCAGCCCTGGGACGGCGAACACTGAAGCTTTCTTT.

This sequence joins TRBV10-3 and TRBJ1-1, with a possible D match to TRBD1 (6 bases). This CDR3 contains 14 residues. V was trimmed by 3 bases and J by 4 bases, leaving 12 bases between them. Per the germline V gene, CDR1 is ENHRY and CDR2 is SYGVKD. CDR3 nucleotide sequence: TGTGCCATCAGTGACGGACAGCGAGGCACTGAAGCTTTCTTT. This codes for CAISDGQRGTEAFF.

The chain couples TRBV15 to TRBJ2-1; no firm D call. V lost 1 base, J lost 5 bases, and 18 bases lay in between. The germline CDR1 and CDR2 sequences are LNHNV and YYDKDF (reference sequence). The CDR3 length is 17 residues. In DNA form, the CDR3 reads TGTGCCACCAGCAGAGGAGTCTCAGCGAACGAAAACAATGAGCAGTTCTTC. Encoded protein: CATSRGVSANENNEQFF.